The T cell receptor (beta chain) under discussion was sequenced for a study of blood T cell repertoires in COVID-19. Trimming took off 4 bases at V and 1 base at J, with 14 bases between the two ends. The CDR3 is 15 residues long. Germline CDR1 SGHTS, CDR2 YDEGEE. Clones were read by immunoSEQ multiplex PCR, and TCRdb kept only the in-frame ones, dropping some. The sample has more than 250,000 clones; approximately 89% are singletons. Participant-given clinical history determined each cohort assignment. The clonotype comes from a woman in her thirties or forties with acute COVID-19. The chain employs TRBV5-8 and TRBJ1-2; possible D gene TRBD1, 6 bases. Sequencing was performed on PBMCs or T cells enriched from blood (not recorded which). CDR3 region: CASSHRVRGNYGYTF. CDR3 nucleotide sequence: TGTGCCAGCAGCCATCGGGTCAGGGGTAACTATGGCTACACCTTC.